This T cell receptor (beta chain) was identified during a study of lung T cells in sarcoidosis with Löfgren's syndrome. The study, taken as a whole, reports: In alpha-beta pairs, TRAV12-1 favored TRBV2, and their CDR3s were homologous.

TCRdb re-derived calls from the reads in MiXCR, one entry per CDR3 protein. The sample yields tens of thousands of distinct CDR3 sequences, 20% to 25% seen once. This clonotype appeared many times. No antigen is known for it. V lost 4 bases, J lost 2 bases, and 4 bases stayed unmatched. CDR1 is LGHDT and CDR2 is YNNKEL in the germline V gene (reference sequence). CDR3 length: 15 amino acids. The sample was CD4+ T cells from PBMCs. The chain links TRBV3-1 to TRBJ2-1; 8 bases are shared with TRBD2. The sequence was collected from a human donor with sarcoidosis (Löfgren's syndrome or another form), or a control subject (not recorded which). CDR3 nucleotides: TGTGCCAGCAGCCCGCTCGGGGGGGCCTACAATGAGCAGTTCTTC. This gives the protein CASSPLGGAYNEQFF.